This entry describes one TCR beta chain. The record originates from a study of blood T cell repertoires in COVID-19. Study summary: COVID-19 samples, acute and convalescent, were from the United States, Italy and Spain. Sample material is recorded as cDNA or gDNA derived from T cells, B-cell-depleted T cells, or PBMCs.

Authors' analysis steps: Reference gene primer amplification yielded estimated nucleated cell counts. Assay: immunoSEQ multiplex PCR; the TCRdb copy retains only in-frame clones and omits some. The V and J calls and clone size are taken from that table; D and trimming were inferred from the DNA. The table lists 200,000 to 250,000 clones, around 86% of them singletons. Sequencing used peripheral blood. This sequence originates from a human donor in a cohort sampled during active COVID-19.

Here the CDR3 reads CASSLARGTTEAFF. CDR3 in DNA: TGTGCCAGCAGCTTAGCCAGGGGTACCACTGAAGCTTTCTTT. The V call is TRBV7-9, the J call TRBJ1-1; the D gene is possibly TRBD1 (6 bases). V was shortened by 0 bases and J by 4 bases, with 9 bases between the two germline ends. Germline V CDR1 and CDR2: SEHNR, FQNEAQ (reference sequence). The CDR3 runs 14 residues.